These T cell receptor beta chains were read from a single sample in a study of T cell changes during pregnancy in multiple sclerosis. Some clones are missing from TCRdb's copy, which holds only in-frame ones; the method was immunoSEQ multiplex PCR. The table has roughly 27,000 clones, approximately 81% seen once. This specimen consisted of CD8+ T cells from peripheral blood mononuclear cells, obtained after pregnancy. The receptors here all came from a female donor with multiple sclerosis, enrolled in a pregnancy study. Each CDR3 is given with its conserved first and last residue. Each record gives: D gene, clone size, V gene, J gene, CDR3 protein, CDR3 DNA. D genes are given only for firm matches. Some rows mark clone size as missing; the rest say once, few, many or name a class of expanded clone.

-	-	TRBV30	TRBJ1-6	CACAGLNSPLHF	TGTGCCTGTGCGGGGCTCAATTCACCCCTCCACTTT
TRBD2	-	TRBV5-1	TRBJ2-1	CASSLITSGGLDNEQFF	TGCGCCAGCAGCTTGATAACTAGCGGGGGGTTGGACAATGAGCAGTTCTTC
-	-	TRBV6-1	TRBJ2-7	CASSEWRGLEQYF	TGTGCCAGCAGTGAATGGCGGGGTTTGGAGCAGTACTTC
TRBD1	-	TRBV15	TRBJ2-2	CATSRDWDSYTGELFF	TGTGCCACCAGCAGAGATTGGGACAGTTACACCGGGGAGCTGTTTTTT
-	once	TRBV7-9	TRBJ1-1	CASSLGGGGLTEAFF	TGTGCCAGCAGCTTAGGAGGGGGGGGGCTTACTGAAGCTTTCTTT
TRBD2	once	TRBV29-1	TRBJ2-7	CSVGLAGLPYEQYF	TGCAGCGTTGGCCTAGCGGGGTTACCTTACGAGCAGTACTTC
-	-	TRBV30	TRBJ1-2	CAWSVRRAGENGYTF	TGTGCCTGGAGTGTACGGCGGGCAGGGGAGAATGGCTACACCTTC
-	-	TRBV19	TRBJ1-2	CASSILSTAYGYTF	TGTGCCAGTAGTATCCTTTCCACAGCCTATGGCTACACCTTC
-	-	TRBV7-9	TRBJ1-1	CASSFRVTEAFF	TGTGCCAGCAGCTTCCGGGTCACTGAAGCTTTCTTT
-	-	TRBV9	TRBJ2-1	CASSLSGGPHYNEQFF	TGTGCCAGCAGCCTGTCTGGTGGGCCCCACTACAATGAGCAGTTCTTC
TRBD1	-	TRBV6-6	TRBJ2-1	CASSYSFGQGAGEQFF	TGTGCCAGCAGTTACTCATTCGGGCAGGGGGCGGGTGAGCAGTTCTTC